The sequence of this T cell receptor beta chain was determined in a study of T cell responses to AZD1222 COVID-19 vaccine. At the level of the study: Pooling was applied to second doses at about 4 or about 12 weeks.

Germline V gives CDR1 WSHSY, CDR2 SAAADI. The V end was cut by 0 bases, the J end by 5 bases, with 25 bases between. This CDR3 spans 20 amino acids. Points from the study as a whole: Just a handful of AZD1222 recipients tested seropositive at baseline. In a largely white British group with more females than males, clonal diversity was possibly underestimated.

Note on this clone: As yet, its antigen is unknown.

Here immunoSEQ multiplex PCR was the method, and the copy in TCRdb shows in-frame clones only, minus some. The sample carries 130,000 or so clones, 93% recorded once. This chain links TRBV10-2 with TRBJ2-2, with a weak D call TRBD1 (6 bases). This specimen was peripheral blood, taken on day 0 of AZD1222 vaccination. The sequence came from an adult in good health. CDR3 DNA: TGCGCCAGCAGTGAGTCGATCCATCGCAGGGGAGTTAATGGGACCGGGGAGCTGTTTTTT. Translation: CASSESIHRRGVNGTGELFF.